The clone carrying this T cell receptor beta chain appeared many times. Germline V gene sequence: CDR1 MDHEN, CDR2 SYDVKM. This CDR3 is built from 16 residues. V trimming: 7 bases; J trimming: 0 bases; junction bases outside the gene matches: 9. The data were produced by immunoSEQ multiplex PCR, yet TCRdb's version contains in-frame clones alone and is incomplete. The data contain hundreds of thousands of clones, around three quarters of them seen just once; the ten biggest clones take up around 1.8%. These data come from a study of shared clonotypes between healthy human individuals. Turning to the study itself: Per-donor plates numbered three CD4 naive, three CD4 memory, two CD8 naive and one CD8 memory.

The material sequenced was memory CD4+ T cells sorted from blood. The subset was: CD45RA-negative fraction. V is TRBV28 and J is TRBJ2-3; 8 nucleotides agree with TRBD1. The source is a woman aged 30 to 39 in good health. The CDR3 sequence is CASITGGSPSTDTQYF. Here the CDR3 DNA reads TGTGCCAGCATCACAGGGGGTTCTCCTAGCACAGATACGCAGTATTTT.